These 5 T cell receptor beta chains were sequenced from one sample in a study of T cells in Graves' hyperthyroidism and ophthalmopathy. From RNA transcripts, TCR beta CDR3 regions were amplified. First-round RT-PCR targeting the TCR CDR3 was performed with the HTBI primer set. TCRdb used MiXCR to reprocess the multiplex PCR reads, holding one entry per CDR3 protein. The sample carries approximately 220,000 distinct CDR3 sequences, 18% recorded once. The source material was blood. The receptors here all came from a man in his forties with Graves' hyperthyroidism.

This clonotype showed up many times. V and J are TRBV2 and TRBJ1-1; D ambiguous. Germline values: CDR1 SNHLY, CDR2 FYNNEI. The CDR3 contains 11 residues. V was pared by 4 bases and J by 6 bases, with 6 bases between. Here the CDR3 DNA reads TGTGCCAGCAGTGTTTTTTCTGAAGCTTTCTTT. This encodes CASSVFSEAFF. The full variable domain, in which reference TRBV2 and TRBJ1-1 provide the parts outside the CDR3, is EPEVTQTPSHQVTQMGQEVILRCVPISNHLYFYWYRQILGQKVEFLVSFYNNEISEKSEIFDDQFSVERPDGSNFTLKIRSTKLEDSAMYFCASSVFSEAFFGQGTRLTVV.

This clonotype came up a few times. V gene TRBV12-3 or TRBV12-4 combines with J gene TRBJ2-7, with D uncertain. CDR3 length: 12 amino acids. The ends were cut back, 6 bases at V and 5 bases at J, with 11 bases in the middle. The CDR3 spells CASSPGEDEQYF. The CDR3, as DNA: TGTGCCAGCAGCCCAGGAGAGGACGAGCAGTACTTC.

The sample holds a few counts of this clonotype. Since a much larger clone is just one base distant, this may be a read error. J is TRBJ2-3 and V is TRBV18, with D hard to call. V was cut by 2 bases and J by 4 bases, with 7 bases left in between. Germline V gene data show CDR1 as KGHSH and CDR2 as LQKENI. This CDR3 spans 13 amino acids. The chain's CDR3 is CASSPGHADTQYF. The CDR3 DNA sequence: TGTGCCAGCTCACCAGGGCACGCAGATACGCAGTATTTT.

Many counts were recorded for this clonotype. This chain connects TRBV6-2 or TRBV6-3 to TRBJ1-5; no definite D call. The V and J ends lost 7 bases and 8 bases respectively, with 15 bases between them. The CDR3 length is 13 residues. Germline lookup yields CDR1 MNHEY and CDR2 SVGEGT. CDR3 nucleotides: TGTGCCAGCACCAAGGACGGGTGGAAGCCCCAGCATTTT. Protein: CASTKDGWKPQHF.

This clonotype was detected a few times. This chain joins TRBV14 and TRBJ2-1; D gene uncertain. This CDR3 spans 14 amino acids. V shed 3 bases and J shed 0 bases, with 6 bases lying between them. In germline, CDR1 is SGHDN, CDR2 FVKESK. CDR3 bases: TGTGCCAGCAGCCATCACCTCTCCTACAATGAGCAGTTCTTC. Translating it yields CASSHHLSYNEQFF.